The rows below give T cell receptor beta chains drawn from one sample of a study of PD-1 blockade in classical Hodgkin lymphoma. Using immunoSEQ multiplex PCR, the repertoire was profiled, and TCRdb retains in-frame clones only, with some absent. Found here are over 35,000 clones, more than 75% of them singletons; the top ten hold approximately 9.1%. The sample consisted of peripheral blood mononuclear cells (PBMCs), taken at baseline. Every receptor here comes from a human donor with classical Hodgkin lymphoma. The CDR3 runs from the conserved cysteine through the conserved F or W. The D gene is left open where the match is weak. Some rows have no size entry. The others give once, few or many, or a class for an expanded clone.

NA	TRBJ2-7	TRBV7-2	NA	CASSQRTVPYEQYF	TGTGCCAGCAGCCAGAGGACTGTTCCCTACGAGCAGTACTTC
NA	TRBJ1-2	TRBV28	NA	CASSPGSYGYTF	TGTGCCAGCAGTCCCGGAAGTTATGGCTACACCTTC
TRBD1	TRBJ2-1	TRBV28	NA	CASSFAGGSDEQFF	TGTGCCAGCAGTTTCGCAGGGGGCAGCGATGAGCAGTTCTTC
NA	TRBJ1-3	TRBV7-2	NA	CASSPRVGPGNTIYF	TGTGCCAGCAGCCCGCGGGTGGGGCCTGGAAACACCATATATTTT
NA	TRBJ2-5	TRBV11-3	once	CASSLGGTIQETQYF	TGTGCCAGCAGCTTAGGCGGGACCATTCAAGAGACCCAGTACTTC
NA	TRBJ1-4	TRBV10-3	NA	CAISAGRANEKLFF	TGTGCCATCAGCGCAGGGCGGGCTAATGAAAAACTGTTTTTT
NA	TRBJ2-1	TRBV7-3	NA	CASSPLGSSYNEQFF	TGTGCCAGCAGCCCACTGGGGAGCTCCTACAATGAGCAGTTCTTC
NA	TRBJ1-5	TRBV6-5	NA	CASRQQVTQPQHF	TGTGCCAGCAGGCAACAGGTTACTCAGCCCCAGCATTTT
TRBD1	TRBJ1-2	TRBV6-5	NA	CASRGTGPYGYTF	TGTGCCAGCAGAGGGACAGGGCCGTATGGCTACACCTTC
TRBD1	TRBJ1-1	TRBV27	NA	CASSLSVGTGVVGATEAFF	TGTGCCAGCAGTTTATCGGTCGGGACAGGGGTGGTTGGAGCCACTGAAGCTTTCTTT
NA	TRBJ2-3	TRBV7-6	NA	CASSLGQRAKFFSTDTQYF	TGTGCCAGCAGCTTGGGACAGCGGGCTAAGTTCTTTAGCACAGATACGCAGTATTTT
NA	TRBJ1-2	TRBV11-2	NA	CASSRDGNYGYTF	TGTGCCAGCAGCCGGGACGGTAACTATGGCTACACCTTC
NA	TRBJ2-3	TRBV7-3	once	CASSKHSFLERTDTQYF	TGTGCCAGCAGTAAACACTCCTTCCTAGAGAGGACAGATACGCAGTATTTT
NA	TRBJ1-5	TRBV5-6	NA	CASSPGGADQPQHF	TGTGCCAGCAGCCCGGGGGGGGCGGATCAGCCCCAGCATTTT
NA	TRBJ1-6	TRBV30	NA	CAWSGTRDSPLHF	TGTGCCTGGAGCGGGACGAGGGATTCACCCCTCCACTTT
NA	TRBJ2-3	TRBV5-5	NA	CASSLERVSTDTQYF	TGTGCCAGCAGCTTGGAGCGGGTTAGCACAGATACGCAGTATTTT
NA	TRBJ1-1	TRBV5-4	NA	CASSPGAGTLTTEAFF	TGTGCCAGCAGCCCAGGCGCCGGGACTTTAACCACTGAAGCTTTCTTT
NA	TRBJ1-1	TRBV6-5	few	CAVRGRGTEAFF	TGTGCCGTGAGGGGTAGGGGCACTGAAGCTTTCTTT
NA	TRBJ1-2	TRBV7-9	NA	CASSSGTNYGYTF	TGTGCCAGCAGCTCCGGGACAAACTATGGCTACACCTTC
TRBD2	TRBJ2-5	TRBV18	NA	CASSPGLAGAGETQYF	TGTGCCAGCTCACCAGGACTAGCGGGAGCGGGGGAGACCCAGTACTTC
NA	TRBJ1-2	TRBV18	NA	CASSPQGDGYTF	TGTGCCAGCTCACCGCAGGGAGATGGCTACACCTTC
TRBD1	TRBJ2-1	TRBV7-9	NA	CASSHGQGLWNEQFF	TGTGCCAGCAGCCATGGACAGGGGCTTTGGAATGAGCAGTTCTTC
TRBD1	TRBJ1-5	TRBV5-6	NA	CASSNRGQPQHF	TGTGCCAGCAGCAACAGGGGCCAGCCCCAGCATTTT
TRBD1	TRBJ2-4	TRBV4-1	once	CASRPRGQNIQYF	TGCGCCAGCAGACCCAGGGGGCAGAACATTCAGTACTTC
TRBD2	TRBJ2-1	TRBV5-1	NA	CASSLAPLAGGYNEQFF	TGCGCCAGCAGCTTGGCCCCCCTAGCGGGGGGTTACAATGAGCAGTTCTTC
NA	TRBJ1-2	TRBV10-3	NA	CAISESPDMLSGYTF	TGTGCCATCAGTGAGTCCCCAGATATGCTCTCTGGCTACACCTTC
NA	TRBJ1-2	TRBV7-2	NA	CASSLAGHSYGYTF	TGTGCCAGCAGCTTAGCTGGACATAGCTATGGCTACACCTTC
NA	TRBJ1-3	TRBV7-2	NA	CASSLESGTIYF	TGTGCCAGCAGCCTCGAAAGCGGCACCATATATTTT
NA	TRBJ1-1	TRBV20-1	NA	CSANSNTEAFF	TGCAGTGCTAACTCGAACACTGAAGCTTTCTTT
NA	TRBJ2-1	TRBV9	NA	CASSVGGSGSYNEQFF	TGTGCCAGCAGCGTAGGGGGCAGCGGCTCCTACAATGAGCAGTTCTTC
TRBD2	TRBJ2-1	TRBV28	NA	CASSLLAGGYNEQFF	TGTGCCAGCAGTTTATTGGCGGGAGGGTACAATGAGCAGTTCTTC
NA	TRBJ1-4	TRBV7-9	once	CASSLFDGSGEKLFF	TGTGCCAGCAGCTTATTCGACGGATCGGGGGAAAAACTGTTTTTT
NA	TRBJ2-7	TRBV4-1	few	CASSQDWGRGEQYF	TGCGCCAGCAGCCAAGATTGGGGACGGGGCGAGCAGTACTTC
TRBD1	TRBJ1-2	TRBV6-5	NA	CASSATGAPYGYTF	TGTGCCAGCAGTGCAACAGGGGCCCCCTATGGCTACACCTTC
NA	TRBJ2-5	TRBV7-6	NA	CASSSSMDAGEGETQYF	TGTGCCAGCAGCTCGAGCATGGACGCAGGGGAAGGGGAGACCCAGTACTTC
NA	TRBJ2-2	TRBV5-5	NA	CASSLEGSGELFF	TGTGCCAGCAGCTTGGAGGGGAGCGGGGAGCTGTTTTTT
TRBD1	TRBJ2-2	TRBV7-2	few	CASSSTATGTGELFF	TGTGCCAGCAGCTCCACCGCGACAGGGACCGGGGAGCTGTTTTTT
NA	TRBJ1-2	TRBV2	NA	CASSEEAGYGYTF	TGTGCCAGCAGTGAAGAGGCTGGCTATGGCTACACCTTC
TRBD2	TRBJ2-7	TRBV7-2	NA	CASRGGTSGRSFYEQYF	TGTGCCAGCAGGGGGGGGACTAGCGGGAGGAGTTTCTACGAGCAGTACTTC
NA	TRBJ2-1	TRBV4-2	NA	CASSQEWDPLPYNEQFF	TGTGCCAGCAGCCAAGAGTGGGACCCACTACCCTACAATGAGCAGTTCTTC
NA	TRBJ2-7	TRBV5-1	NA	CASSLAPQNYEQYF	TGCGCCAGCAGCTTGGCCCCGCAAAACTACGAGCAGTACTTC
TRBD2	TRBJ2-7	TRBV10-3	NA	CAIPSGPYYEQYF	TGTGCCATCCCTAGCGGGCCCTACTACGAGCAGTACTTC
NA	TRBJ1-4	TRBV7-9	NA	CASSPFLATNEKLFF	TGTGCCAGCAGCCCTTTCCTTGCAACTAATGAAAAACTGTTTTTT
NA	TRBJ1-4	TRBV5-3	NA	CARSADRRFEKLFF	TGTGCCAGAAGCGCCGACAGGCGCTTTGAAAAACTGTTTTTT
NA	TRBJ1-4	TRBV29-1	NA	CSVAGHATNEKLFF	TGCAGCGTGGCGGGCCACGCAACTAATGAAAAACTGTTTTTT